Below, 7 T cell receptor beta chains from the same sample are listed, as sequenced in a study of blood T cell repertoires in COVID-19. Clones were read by immunoSEQ multiplex PCR, and TCRdb kept only the in-frame ones, dropping some. The sample contains some 200,000 clones, approximately 85% of which appear only once. Sequenced input: peripheral blood. Receptors were obtained from a man aged 45-65 years who had recovered from COVID-19.

The rearrangement links TRBV2 to TRBJ1-2; 8 positions agree with TRBD1. Germline CDR1 reads SNHLY; CDR2 reads FYNNEI. With 6 bases clipped from V and 2 bases from J, the junction kept 5 bases outside the gene matches. The CDR3 spans 14 residues. CDR3 sequence reads: CASRGRGRNYGYTF. The DNA for the CDR3 is TGTGCCAGCAGGGGCAGGGGGCGCAACTATGGCTACACCTTC.

This clone appeared once. The rearrangement uses TRBV28 and TRBJ1-2; 7 bases agree with TRBD1. V dropped 4 bases and J dropped 7; count of bases not matched to a gene: 18. The CDR3 runs 17 residues. CDR1 MDHEN and CDR2 SYDVKM come from the germline V gene. The CDR3 region is CASSSERGRGRVGGYTF. CDR3 coding DNA: TGTGCCAGCAGTTCCGAAAGGGGGCGAGGGAGAGTTGGTGGCTACACCTTC.

The sample holds one count of this clone. V and J are TRBV29-1 and TRBJ2-7; 9 nucleotides agree with TRBD1. The J segment lost 5 bases and the V segment lost 6 bases, leaving 8 bases of the junction unmatched. CDR3 length: 13 residues. Germline CDR1 SQVTM, CDR2 ANQGSEA. CDR3 sequence reads: CSVLRDRAHEQYF. DNA for the CDR3: TGCAGCGTGCTCCGGGACAGGGCCCACGAGCAGTACTTC.

V usage is TRBV6-5 and J usage is TRBJ1-1; no reliable D call. CDR1 and CDR2 (germline): MNHEY, SVGAGI. This CDR3 has 13 amino acids. V lost 6 bases and J 3 bases, leaving 11 bases between the germline ends. Written as DNA, the CDR3 is TGTGCCAGCAGCCAGGACTCCTACACTGAAGCTTTCTTT. Translating it yields CASSQDSYTEAFF.

The genes are TRBV7-9 and TRBJ2-1; D is perhaps TRBD2 (6 bases). Germline assignment: CDR1 SEHNR and CDR2 FQNEAQ (reference sequence). Trimming removed 6 bases from V and 0 bases from J, with 18 bases in between. The CDR3 consists of 17 residues. The DNA for the CDR3 is TGTGCCAGCAGTATAGGAGGCGGGATCGGCTCCTACAATGAGCAGTTCTTC. It codes for CASSIGGGIGSYNEQFF.

The chain combines TRBV28 with TRBJ2-4; D might be TRBD1 (5 bases). With 10 bases removed from V and 1 base from J, the gap between germline ends came to 11 bases. This CDR3 comprises 13 residues. The germline V gene encodes CDR1 MDHEN and CDR2 SYDVKM. CDR3 protein: CATRQGAKNIQYF. CDR3 DNA sequence: TGTGCCACCCGCCAGGGTGCCAAAAACATTCAGTACTTC.

The chain employs TRBV19 and TRBJ1-2, with 9 bases that match TRBD1. V shed 3 bases, J shed 2 bases, and the junction held 7 bases outside the gene matches. The CDR3 extends over 16 amino acids. CDR1 and CDR2 (germline): LNHDA, SQIVND (reference sequence). This CDR3 reads CASSMGQGRLNYGYTF. In DNA, the CDR3 is TGTGCCAGTAGTATGGGACAGGGAAGACTGAACTATGGCTACACCTTC.